This T cell receptor (beta chain) was identified during a study of regulatory T cells in long-lasting Graves disease. General study points: Among the persistent patients, 2,741 public clonotypes were shared, more than the roughly 970 shared among new patients. There was favoring of TRBV28, TRBJ1-2 and TRBJ2-5 in persistent disease.

Germline V gene data show CDR1 as MNHNY and CDR2 as SVGAGI (reference sequence). The CDR3 is made up of 21 amino acids. Regarding this clonotype: Antigen: not known.

Stated time point: persistent/refractory GD, antithyroid drugs over 5 years with positive TRAb. Following extraction of RNA from PBMCs, that RNA was used to make the TCR library. According to the study, TCR beta libraries were built with iRepertoire HTBI primers and CDR3-region Arm-PCR. TCRdb passed the multiplex PCR reads through MiXCR, listing each CDR3 protein once. The sample has around 400,000 distinct CDR3 sequences, around a quarter seen once; the top ten hold about 26%. This sequence was found in a female donor with Graves disease. This sample comprised peripheral blood mononuclear cells (PBMCs), obtained when the disease was refractory, from a patient treated with antithyroid drugs. The chain employs TRBV6-6 and TRBJ2-7; 15 bases are a match to TRBD2. This CDR3 reads CVTTRTGSRTSGRADAYEQYF. DNA for the CDR3: TGTGTCACGACAAGAACAGGGTCGAGGACTAGCGGGAGGGCGGACGCCTACGAGCAGTACTTC.